The clone carrying this T cell receptor (beta chain) was found many times. The sample comes from a study of human T cells and chemical hapten exposure. V lost 1 base and J 5 bases, leaving 15 bases between the germline ends. This CDR3 has 16 amino acids. The germline gives CDR1 SGHTA, CDR2 FQGNSA. TCRdb independently ran MiXCR on the RACE reads; one entry per CDR3 protein. The sample has around 300,000 distinct CDR3 sequences, around 6.9% seen once. Noted time point: patch test 1, 2 weeks after DPC sensitization. The treatment was: therapeutic diphenylcyclopropenone sensitization with weekly scalp DPC.

The TCR originated in a woman under 30 with alopecia areata. Some clones in this sample may be carry-over from other donors' samples. This chain uses TRBV7-2 with TRBJ1-5; D not certain. The source material was whole blood, sampled in connection with sensitization to the hapten diphenylcyclopropenone (DPC). In DNA form, the CDR3 reads TGTGCCAGCAGCTTAGGCATCGGCAGGAAAGATCAGCCCCAGCATTTT. The encoded protein is CASSLGIGRKDQPQHF.